The 16 T cell receptor beta chains below come from one sample, sequenced in a study of CD8+CD57+ T cells in acquired aplastic anemia. Genomic DNA was employed as the template in profiling TCR beta VDJ and CDR3. TCRdb processed the reads anew with MiXCR; each CDR3 protein has one entry. The data show approximately 220,000 distinct CDR3 sequences, 40% to 50% seen once. Sequenced patients had shown CD8+CD57+ cell expansion by flow cytometry. Specimen: sorted CD4+, CD8+, or CD8+CD57+ T cells (not recorded which) from PBMCs. The receptors stem from a human donor with aplastic anemia.

For this clonotype: Being one base from a much bigger clone, this may be a read error. The chain recombines TRBV7-8 with TRBJ1-3; D unclear. Trimming pared 8 bases from V and 5 bases from J, leaving 19 bases between. The CDR3 covers 15 residues. The germline gives CDR1 SGHVS, CDR2 FQNEAQ. CDR3 DNA: TGTGCCAGCCAGAGGGTCCCCACTGCCAGAAACACCATATATTTT. Its translation is CASQRVPTARNTIYF.

CDR3 protein: CACGGGVNGYTF. The CDR3 DNA reads as TGTGCCTGCGGGGGGGGAGTAAATGGCTACACCTTC. The J gene is TRBJ1-2, the V gene TRBV27, with D maybe TRBD1 (5 bases). Germline CDR1 is MNHEY and CDR2 is SMNVEV (reference sequence). Between the trimmed V and J ends, which lost 11 bases and 6 bases, there was a span of 16 bases. The CDR3 is 12 residues long.

V and J are TRBV3-1 and TRBJ2-7; D may match TRBD1 or TRBD2 (5 bases each). Germline CDR1 is LGHDT and CDR2 is YNNKEL (reference sequence). The CDR3 has 15 residues. V was trimmed by 0 bases and J by 7 bases, leaving 16 bases between them. The CDR3 coding sequence is TGTGCCAGCAGCCAAGACCGGGGCGTCTTACAGGAGCAGTACTTC. As protein: CASSQDRGVLQEQYF.

V gene TRBV9 combines with J gene TRBJ2-7; no firm D call. The germline gives CDR1 SGDLS, CDR2 YYNGEE. This CDR3 region has 14 residues. The V and J ends lost 0 bases and 3 bases respectively, with 10 bases between them. CDR3 nucleotides: TGTGCCAGCAGCGTAGATGGCGGATACTACGAGCAGTACTTC. It is translated as CASSVDGGYYEQYF. Combining the CDR3 with reference TRBV9 and TRBJ2-7 gives the whole variable domain DSGVTQTPKHLITATGQRVTLRCSPRSGDLSVYWYQQSLDQGLQFLIQYYNGEERAKGNILERFSAQQFPDLHSELNLSSLELGDSALYFCASSVDGGYYEQYFGPGTRLTVT.

This clonotype was recorded many times. This rearrangement joins TRBV7-6 to TRBJ2-3; D might be TRBD1 (8 bases). V was shortened by 6 bases and J by 6 bases, with 19 bases between the two germline ends. The CDR3 spans 15 residues. The germline V gene has CDR1 SGHVS and CDR2 FNYEAQ. The CDR3 sequence is CASRKRDRYLDTQYF. DNA of the CDR3: TGTGCCAGCAGAAAGCGGGACAGGTATTTGGATACGCAGTATTTT.

This clonotype was picked up many times. V and J are TRBV9 and TRBJ2-7; D is undetermined. Trimming removed 0 bases from V and 7 bases from J, with 8 bases in between. The CDR3 has 12 amino acids. CDR1 and CDR2 from the germline V gene are SGDLS and YYNGEE. CDR3 in amino acids: CASSVAESEQYF. The CDR3, as DNA: TGTGCCAGCAGCGTAGCAGAGTCTGAGCAGTACTTC.

This chain joins TRBV19 and TRBJ1-2; 7 bases fit TRBD1. CDR3 length: 13 residues. The V and J ends lost 7 bases and 3 bases, in that order; junction bases with no gene match: 5. Germline CDR1 reads LNHDA; CDR2 reads SQIVND (reference sequence). CDR3 sequence: CASKATGYYGYTF. The CDR3 DNA is TGTGCCAGTAAGGCGACAGGGTACTATGGCTACACCTTC.

V and J are TRBV6-5 and TRBJ2-2; a weak D match, TRBD1 (6 bases). With 0 bases removed from V and 4 bases from J, the gap between germline ends came to 9 bases. From germline, CDR1 is MNHEY and CDR2 SVGAGI. This CDR3 region has 15 residues. In DNA, the CDR3 is TGTGCCAGCAGTTACTCGACAGGACCCACCGGGGAGCTGTTTTTT. It yields the protein CASSYSTGPTGELFF.

This clonotype was counted a single time. V gene TRBV29-1 combines with J gene TRBJ2-2; D gene uncertain. Germline-derived CDR1 and CDR2 are SQVTM and ANQGSEA. The ends were cut back, 5 bases at V and 3 bases at J, with 13 bases in the middle. The CDR3 is 14 amino acids. The CDR3 nucleotides read TGCAGCGTTACACGTATGGGGTACACCGGGGAGCTGTTTTTT. Encoded protein: CSVTRMGYTGELFF.

The chain links TRBV20-1 to TRBJ2-3; no definite D call. Trimming shortened V by 5 bases and J by 4 bases, and 7 bases separated the two germline ends. The CDR3 extends over 11 amino acids. Germline CDR1 reads DFQATT; CDR2 reads SNEGSKA (reference sequence). CDR3 sequence: CSARSSDTQYF. CDR3 coding DNA: TGCAGTGCTCGGTCCTCAGATACGCAGTATTTT.

The chain combines TRBV20-1 with TRBJ2-7; maybe TRBD1 (5 bases). This CDR3 contains 15 residues. Germline values: CDR1 DFQATT, CDR2 SNEGSKA (reference sequence). Trimming pared 2 bases from V and 0 bases from J, leaving 14 bases between. The CDR3 here is CSARLAGPNSYEQYF. Here the CDR3 DNA reads TGCAGTGCTAGATTGGCAGGGCCTAACTCCTACGAGCAGTACTTC.

A note on this clonotype: Germline is not matched at one junction end, which may reflect a read error. V gene TRBV7-9 combines with J gene TRBJ2-7; perhaps TRBD1 as D (7 bases). The CDR3 sequence is 13 residues long. Germline V gives CDR1 SEHNR, CDR2 FQNEAQ (reference sequence). The chain's CDR3 is CASSPSGGSEQYF. The DNA of the CDR3 is TGCGCCAGCAGCCCCTCAGGGGGGAGCGAGCAGTACTTC.

Many counts were recorded for this clonotype. The chain is built from TRBV30 and TRBJ1-1; TRBD1 matches at 7 bases. From germline, CDR1 is GTSNPN and CDR2 SVGIG (reference sequence). V lost 7 bases and J lost 10; bases outside the gene matches: 6. The CDR3 totals 10 residues. The CDR3 reads CASRDRGAFF. DNA for the CDR3: TGTGCCTCCCGGGACAGAGGAGCTTTCTTT.

The CDR3 protein is CASSSSQASYGYTF. CDR3 nucleotide sequence: TGTGCCAGCAGTTCGTCTCAGGCCTCCTATGGCTACACCTTC. The V call is TRBV28, the J call TRBJ1-2; no definite D call. Looked up from germline, CDR1 is MDHEN and CDR2 is SYDVKM. Trimming left V 4 bases short and J 4 bases short, with 13 bases between. The CDR3 runs 14 residues.

The V call is TRBV7-7, the J call TRBJ2-5; TRBD2 matches at 8 bases. Per the germline V gene, CDR1 is SSHAT and CDR2 is FNYEAQ (reference sequence). The CDR3 spans 15 residues. V trimming: 1 base; J trimming: 2 bases; junction bases outside the gene matches: 3. The CDR3 coding sequence is TGTGCCAGCAGCTTAGGGCGGGGGGCTCAAGAGACCCAGTACTTC. Translated, it gives CASSLGRGAQETQYF.

The chain recombines TRBV15 with TRBJ2-2; a possible D gene is TRBD1 (5 bases). There are 13 residues in the CDR3. Germline V gene sequence: CDR1 LNHNV, CDR2 YYDKDF (reference sequence). The ends were cut back, 4 bases at V and 3 bases at J, with 6 bases in the middle. Written as DNA, the CDR3 is TGTGCCACCAGCACCAGGGACACCGGGGAGCTGTTTTTT. It encodes CATSTRDTGELFF.